The 25 T cell receptor beta chains below all came from one sample that was sequenced in a study of T-cell memory formation after mild COVID-19. Each CDR3 protein is one row after TCRdb ran MiXCR on the 5' RACE reads. The sample contains 550,000 to 700,000 distinct CDR3 sequences, roughly a sixth of which appear only once. The sample taken for sequencing was PBMCs or a T cell subset sorted from them (not recorded which). The source of these receptors is an adult woman who had mild COVID-19 (a few samples of this study predate the infection). Cell type and time point are not known.

The chain combines TRBV7-3 with TRBJ1-5; no definite D call. V was trimmed by 2 bases and J by 3 bases, leaving 5 bases between them. Germline V lookup: CDR1 SGHTA, CDR2 FQGTGA. The CDR3 runs 13 residues. The CDR3 DNA sequence: TGTGCCAGCAGCTTATCCCACAATCAGCCCCAGCATTTT. It translates to CASSLSHNQPQHF. The variable domain in full, with the rest retrieved from reference TRBV7-3 and TRBJ1-5, is GAGVSQTPSNKVTEKGKYVELRCDPISGHTALYWYRQSLGQGPEFLIYFQGTGAADDSGLPNDRFFAVRPEGSVSTLKIQRTERGDSAVYLCASSLSHNQPQHFGDGTRLSIL.

The sample holds a few counts of this clonotype. The chain employs TRBV24-1 and TRBJ2-3; no clear D gene. CDR1 and CDR2 (germline): KGHDR, SFDVKD. The length of the CDR3 is 15 residues. Deletions cut 4 bases from V and 0 bases from J, with 10 bases between. Here the CDR3 DNA reads TGTGCCACCAGTGAACAGTACCCCAGCACAGATACGCAGTATTTT. Protein: CATSEQYPSTDTQYF.

This chain joins TRBV12-3 or TRBV12-4 and TRBJ2-5; 14 bases fit TRBD2. This CDR3 contains 16 residues. V lost 5 bases to trimming and J lost 5 bases; unmatched junction nucleotides: 7. CDR3 bases: TGTGCCAGCAGTCCCGGGACTAGCGGGGGTGGGGAGACCCAGTACTTC. It specifies CASSPGTSGGGETQYF.

This clonotype was seen more than once but under ten times. The rearrangement joins TRBV20-1 to TRBJ1-1; TRBD1 agrees at 7 bases. CDR1 DFQATT and CDR2 SNEGSKA come from the germline V gene (reference sequence). There are 15 residues in the CDR3. V lost 6 bases, J lost 1 base, and 11 bases stayed unmatched. CDR3 region: CSAPGTVERNTEAFF. CDR3 DNA: TGCAGTGCGCCCGGGACAGTTGAAAGGAACACTGAAGCTTTCTTT.

This clonotype was recorded a few times. J is TRBJ2-7 and V is TRBV7-2, with D possibly TRBD2 on 6 matching bases. Looked up from germline, CDR1 is SGHTA and CDR2 is FQGNSA. CDR3 length: 16 residues. V was clipped by 5 bases and J by 3 bases, with 20 bases between them. Here the CDR3 DNA reads TGTGCCAGCAGCCCCCAAGGGGTGGTGGGAGGCTACGAGCAGTACTTC. Its translation is CASSPQGVVGGYEQYF.

This clonotype was detected a few times. The chain couples TRBV20-1 to TRBJ2-5; D possibly matches TRBD1 or TRBD2 (5 bases each). CDR3 length equals 15 residues. Germline V lookup: CDR1 DFQATT, CDR2 SNEGSKA (reference sequence). V lost 0 bases to trimming and J lost 5 bases, with 16 bases between them. CDR3 sequence reads: CSARDREGISETQYF. CDR3 in DNA: TGCAGTGCTAGAGATCGTGAGGGGATCTCCGAGACCCAGTACTTC.

The chain has TRBV4-3 and TRBJ2-3; 8 positions match TRBD2. Germline assignment: CDR1 LGHNA and CDR2 YSLEER. This CDR3 comprises 14 residues. Trimming cost V 4 bases and J 4 bases; bases outside gene matches: 4. This chain's CDR3 is CASSRGLESDTQYF. CDR3 DNA sequence: TGCGCCAGCAGCCGGGGACTAGAGTCAGATACGCAGTATTTT.

This clonotype was seen only a few times. The chain uses TRBV6-5 and TRBJ1-2; tentatively, D is TRBD1 (6 bases). Germline lookup yields CDR1 MNHEY and CDR2 SVGAGI. The CDR3 loop spans 15 amino acids. V was clipped by 4 bases and J by 7 bases, with 19 bases between them. DNA for the CDR3: TGTGCCAGCAGTTGGGCGGGAGGACAGTATCTTGGCTACACCTTC. This gives the protein CASSWAGGQYLGYTF.

Only a few counts were recorded for this clonotype. V is TRBV7-9 and J is TRBJ1-2, with 8 bases that match TRBD1. Per the germline V gene, CDR1 is SEHNR and CDR2 is FQNEAQ (reference sequence). The trim removed 3 bases at V and 2 bases at J, leaving 8 bases unmatched. The CDR3 extends over 16 amino acids. CDR3 amino acids: CASSFNPGGKNYGYTF. CDR3 in DNA: TGTGCCAGCAGCTTCAACCCAGGGGGCAAAAACTATGGCTACACCTTC.

V is TRBV18 and J is TRBJ2-5, with a weak D call TRBD2 (6 bases). The CDR3 runs 13 residues. Germline V CDR1 and CDR2: KGHSH, LQKENI. The ends were cut back, 8 bases at V and 2 bases at J, with 12 bases in the middle. Written as DNA, the CDR3 is TGTGCCAGCGCGTGGGGACTTCAAGAGACCCAGTACTTC. This translates into CASAWGLQETQYF.

This clonotype was counted between two and nine times. This CDR3 is CASSLRVRNTEAFF. The CDR3 bases are TGTGCCAGCAGCCTCAGGGTGAGGAACACTGAAGCTTTCTTT. V is TRBV3-1 and J is TRBJ1-1, with D perhaps TRBD1 (5 bases). The CDR3 is 14 residues long. V was trimmed by 4 bases and J by 1 base, leaving 10 bases between them. Germline V CDR1 and CDR2: LGHDT, YNNKEL (reference sequence).

The rearrangement uses TRBV4-1 and TRBJ1-1; 7 bases align to TRBD1. The CDR3 spans 12 residues. Germline V gene sequence: CDR1 MGHRA, CDR2 YSYEKL. The junction had 4 bases not matched to a gene; V was cut back by 4 bases and J by 8 bases. CDR3 DNA sequence: TGCGCCAGCAGCCGCGGGGACAGCGAAGCTTTCTTT. Encoded protein: CASSRGDSEAFF.

This clonotype was seen more than once but under ten times. The chain employs TRBV7-7 and TRBJ2-3, with TRBD2 matching over 7 bases. There are 15 residues in the CDR3. Germline V lookup: CDR1 SSHAT, CDR2 FNYEAQ (reference sequence). After removal of 0 bases from V and 9 bases from J, the junction contained 9 bases not matched to a gene. CDR3 sequence reads: CASSLALAPFETQYF. The CDR3 DNA reads TGTGCCAGCAGCTTAGCACTAGCGCCATTCGAGACGCAGTATTTT.

This chain connects TRBV7-9 to TRBJ2-7, with unresolved D. The V and J ends lost 5 bases and 7 bases respectively, with 15 bases between them. Germline V gives CDR1 SEHNR, CDR2 FQNEAQ (reference sequence). This CDR3 has 13 amino acids. The CDR3 nucleotides read TGTGCCAGCAGCCCGACAAGGTCAGAGGAGCAGTACTTC. Translating it yields CASSPTRSEEQYF.

The chain has TRBV7-3 and TRBJ2-5; the match to TRBD1 covers 10 bases. The J segment lost 6 bases and the V segment lost 5 bases, leaving 12 bases of the junction unmatched. The germline V gene encodes CDR1 SGHTA and CDR2 FQGTGA. The CDR3 runs to 16 residues. In nucleotides, the CDR3 is TGTGCCAGCAGCACAACCTTCGGACAGGGGGGAAAGACCCAGTACTTC. This codes for CASSTTFGQGGKTQYF.

The J gene is TRBJ2-3, the V gene TRBV5-5; tentatively, D is TRBD2 (6 bases). With 0 bases removed from V and 3 bases from J, the gap between germline ends came to 14 bases. Looked up from germline, CDR1 is SGHKS and CDR2 is YYEKEE (reference sequence). The CDR3 runs 16 residues. In DNA, the CDR3 is TGTGCCAGCAGCTTGGCCGGGCTAGCGAGGACAGATACGCAGTATTTT. It translates to CASSLAGLARTDTQYF.

The chain employs TRBV7-9 and TRBJ2-7; D is possibly TRBD1 (6 bases). Germline lookup yields CDR1 SEHNR and CDR2 FQNEAQ (reference sequence). There are 13 residues in the CDR3. The ends were cut back, 5 bases at V and 1 base at J, with 9 bases in the middle. CDR3 DNA sequence: TGTGCCAGCAGCGTGAGGGGGTCCTACGAGCAGTACTTC. This sequence encodes CASSVRGSYEQYF.

The rearrangement uses TRBV27 and TRBJ1-5; 7 bases agree with TRBD1. V was pared by 4 bases and J by 7 bases, with 19 bases of the junction left unmatched. Germline V CDR1 and CDR2: MNHEY, SMNVEV (reference sequence). The CDR3 has 18 amino acids. The CDR3 sequence: CASSSRSSTGVPAQPQHF. As DNA, the CDR3 is TGTGCCAGCAGTTCCCGATCCTCAACAGGGGTACCGGCGCAGCCCCAGCATTTT.

This clonotype has a handful of counts. The chain links TRBV6-5 to TRBJ1-2, with D hard to call. This CDR3 comprises 14 residues. The V end lost 0 bases, the J end lost 2 bases, and 7 bases lay between the germline ends. From germline, CDR1 is MNHEY and CDR2 SVGAGI. CDR3 DNA sequence: TGTGCCAGCAGTTACTCTTCGGCGAACTATGGCTACACCTTC. This gives the protein CASSYSSANYGYTF.

This clonotype was found many times. The CDR3 DNA follows: TGCGCCAGCAGCTCTGCCGGGACAGGATACTACGAGCAGTACTTC. Protein: CASSSAGTGYYEQYF. The V and J genes are TRBV5-1 and TRBJ2-7; 8 bases match TRBD1. Per the germline V gene, CDR1 is SGHRS and CDR2 is YFSETQ. CDR3 length equals 15 residues. Trimming at V came to 3 bases and at J to 3 bases, leaving 8 bases not matched to a gene.

In its sample, this clonotype was seen a few times. CDR3 sequence reads: CSARESRDTEAFF. CDR3 coding DNA: TGCAGTGCTAGAGAATCCAGGGACACTGAAGCTTTCTTT. V is TRBV20-1 and J is TRBJ1-1; D possibly corresponds to TRBD1 (5 bases). Per the germline V gene, CDR1 is DFQATT and CDR2 is SNEGSKA (reference sequence). Between the trimmed V and J ends, which lost 0 bases and 3 bases, there was a span of 8 bases. CDR3 length equals 13 residues.

V is TRBV4-1 and J is TRBJ1-3; 8 bases are shared with TRBD1. The ends lost 1 base at V and 4 bases at J; junction bases unmatched: 6. The germline gives CDR1 MGHRA, CDR2 YSYEKL. The CDR3 length is 16 residues. The CDR3 nucleotides read TGCGCCAGCAGCCAAGGGCGACAGGGGACGGGAAACACCATATATTTT. Amino acid sequence: CASSQGRQGTGNTIYF.

In its sample, this clonotype was seen a few times. The chain has TRBV7-2 and TRBJ1-2, with a tentative D call TRBD1 (5 bases). CDR3 length: 15 residues. Between the trimmed V and J ends, which lost 5 bases and 0 bases, there was a span of 13 bases. Germline V gene lookup returns CDR1 SGHTA and CDR2 FQGNSA. The CDR3 loop reads CASSPRQSANYGYTF. Written as DNA, the CDR3 is TGTGCCAGCAGCCCACGACAGTCCGCTAACTATGGCTACACCTTC.

This clonotype was detected a few times. The rearrangement links TRBV2 to TRBJ2-7; tentatively, D is TRBD1 or TRBD2 (5 bases each). V shed 4 bases and J shed 3 bases, with 10 bases lying between them. Germline lookup yields CDR1 SNHLY and CDR2 FYNNEI. The CDR3 sequence is 13 residues long. The CDR3 is CASSGDQNYEQYF. CDR3 coding DNA: TGTGCCAGCAGTGGGGACCAAAACTACGAGCAGTACTTC.

This sequence joins TRBV28 and TRBJ1-1; no definite D call. CDR3 size: 11 residues. The germline V gene has CDR1 MDHEN and CDR2 SYDVKM. The V and J ends lost 3 bases and 6 bases respectively, with 5 bases between them. The CDR3 sequence: CASSFSAEAFF. In DNA form, the CDR3 reads TGTGCCAGCAGTTTCTCGGCTGAAGCTTTCTTT.